Given below is one T cell receptor (beta chain) in context. What it recognizes is unknown. The germline CDR1 and CDR2 sequences are SGHRS and YFSETQ. This CDR3 has 10 residues. Between the trimmed V and J ends, which lost 7 bases and 2 bases, there was a span of 4 bases. The data stem from a study of cytomegalovirus exposure and HLA in healthy donors. Findings and limits, study-wide: No immune exposure information besides CMV serostatus was available.

PCR amplification relied on 60 Vbeta primers (plus 13 Jbeta primers). Clones were sequenced by immunoSEQ multiplex PCR, and TCRdb holds only the in-frame ones, with some missing. The sample carries some 190,000 clones, 80% to 90% recorded once. The V gene is TRBV5-1, the J gene TRBJ2-7, with unresolved D. The sequenced sample consisted of PBMCs. The TCR originated in a male donor in good health and CMV-seronegative. CDR3 nucleotide sequence: TGCGCCAGCGTAACCTACGAGCAGTACTTC. This sequence encodes CASVTYEQYF.